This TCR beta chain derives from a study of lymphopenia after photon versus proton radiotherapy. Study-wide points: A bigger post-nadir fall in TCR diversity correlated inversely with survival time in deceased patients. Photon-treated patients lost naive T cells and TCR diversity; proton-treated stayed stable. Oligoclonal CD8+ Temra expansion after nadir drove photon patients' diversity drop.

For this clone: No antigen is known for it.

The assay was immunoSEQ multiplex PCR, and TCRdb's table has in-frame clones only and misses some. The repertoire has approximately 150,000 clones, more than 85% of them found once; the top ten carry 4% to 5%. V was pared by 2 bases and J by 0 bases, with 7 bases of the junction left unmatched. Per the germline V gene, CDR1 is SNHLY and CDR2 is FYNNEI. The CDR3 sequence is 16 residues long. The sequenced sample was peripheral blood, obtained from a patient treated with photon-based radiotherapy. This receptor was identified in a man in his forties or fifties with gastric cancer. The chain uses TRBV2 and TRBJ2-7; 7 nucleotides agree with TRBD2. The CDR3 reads CASSELLAARSYEQYF. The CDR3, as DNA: TGTGCCAGCAGTGAACTCCTAGCGGCTCGCTCCTACGAGCAGTACTTC.